This T cell receptor (beta chain) came from a study of T cell repertoires in cytomegalovirus infection (dated by TCRdb to about 2019). Concerning the study at large: The peptide stimulations were aimed at well-studied HLA-B-restricted epitopes as well as recently identified HLA-C-restricted CMV epitopes, whose presentation resists viral immunomodulation. Donor HLA type was relevant to the analysis, as public TCR beta signatures indicated carriage of CMV infection together with the matching HLA type. General study outcomes and caveats: In both this cohort and an independent cohort of approximately 350 donors, the cumulative frequency of public TCR beta family members distinguished carriers of CMV infection plus the relevant HLA type. The ex vivo response was dominated by HLA-C-restricted CMV-specific TCR beta clonotypes, and the single most frequent clonotype in two of eight donors was supplied by these HLA-C-restricted clonotypes.

Sequencing was performed on an Illumina HiSeq 1500. TCRdb took the public reads, trimmed them with fastp at Q25, ran MiXCR for clone calling and kept in-frame beta chains. Under each unique CDR3 protein, matching rows form one entry showing the most common genes and DNA. Within this sample are under 300,000 distinct CDR3 sequences, with about 20% of them counted one time only. 15% to 20% of the sample belongs to the ten largest clones. This sample's treatment or condition label indicates: in vitro stimulation with specific CMV peptide epitopes to enrich CMV-specific T cells. To note about this clonotype: Which antigen it targets is not known. No base quality values were provided; no much bigger clone lies one nucleotide off.

The germline V gene encodes CDR1 SGDLS and CDR2 YYNGEE. Trimming takes 3 bases from V and 7 bases from J, and the germline ends sit 17 bases apart. Spanning cysteine to phenylalanine, the CDR3 consists of 15 amino acids. Only the CDR3 region is kept as DNA, spanning 45 bases read in frame from base 1. The sequence is built from TRBV9 and TRBJ2-1; matching of 6 bases hints at TRBD2 as the D gene. Sequences were derived from cultured PBMCs, sampled from culture after CMV antigen stimulation. This TCR was sampled from a human donor in good health (CMV status not recorded). Some clones in this sample may be carry-over from other donors' samples. The CDR3 protein: CASSGAYGGWNEQFF. The DNA sequence is TGTGCCAGCAGCGGAGCTTACGGGGGATGGAATGAGCAGTTCTTC.